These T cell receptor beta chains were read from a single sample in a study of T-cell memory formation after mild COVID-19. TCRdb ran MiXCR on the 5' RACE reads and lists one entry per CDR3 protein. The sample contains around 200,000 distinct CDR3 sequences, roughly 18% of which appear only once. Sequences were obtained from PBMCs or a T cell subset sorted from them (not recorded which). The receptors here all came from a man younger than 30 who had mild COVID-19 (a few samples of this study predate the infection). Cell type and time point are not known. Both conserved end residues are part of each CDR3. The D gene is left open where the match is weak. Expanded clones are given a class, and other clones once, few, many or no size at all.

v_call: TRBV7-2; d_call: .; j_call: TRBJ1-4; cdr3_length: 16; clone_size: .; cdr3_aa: CASSGNRVGTNEKLFF; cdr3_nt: TGTGCCAGCAGCGGTAACAGGGTTGGAACTAATGAAAAACTGTTTTTT
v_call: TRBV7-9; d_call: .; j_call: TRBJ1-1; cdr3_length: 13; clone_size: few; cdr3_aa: CASSRRGDTEAFF; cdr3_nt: TGTGCCAGCAGCCGCCGGGGTGACACTGAAGCTTTCTTT
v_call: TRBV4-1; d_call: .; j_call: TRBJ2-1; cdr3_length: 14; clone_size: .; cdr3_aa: CASSQVGALDEQFF; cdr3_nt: TGCGCCAGCAGCCAAGTTGGTGCGTTGGATGAGCAGTTCTTC
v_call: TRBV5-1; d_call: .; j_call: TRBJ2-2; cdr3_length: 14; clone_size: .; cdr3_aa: CASSPDHNTGELFF; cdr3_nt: TGCGCCAGCAGCCCGGACCATAACACCGGGGAGCTGTTTTTT
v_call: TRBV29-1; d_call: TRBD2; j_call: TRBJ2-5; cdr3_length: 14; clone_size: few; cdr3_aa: CSGDSGGAGETQYF; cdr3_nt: TGCAGCGGTGATAGCGGGGGGGCTGGAGAGACCCAGTACTTC
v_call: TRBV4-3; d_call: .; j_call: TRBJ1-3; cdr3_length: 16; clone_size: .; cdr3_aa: CASSQAPGPSGNTIYF; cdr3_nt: TGCGCCAGCAGCCAAGCCCCTGGTCCGTCTGGAAACACCATATATTTT
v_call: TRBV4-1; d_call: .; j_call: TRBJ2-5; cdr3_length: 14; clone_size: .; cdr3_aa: CASSRGAIEETQYF; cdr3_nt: TGCGCCAGCAGCCGAGGAGCCATAGAAGAGACCCAGTACTTC
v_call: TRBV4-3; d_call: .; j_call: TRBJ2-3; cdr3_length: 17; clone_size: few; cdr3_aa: CASSQGGRSRPGDTQYF; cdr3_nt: TGCGCCAGCAGCCAGGGCGGTCGGTCAAGGCCGGGAGATACGCAGTATTTT
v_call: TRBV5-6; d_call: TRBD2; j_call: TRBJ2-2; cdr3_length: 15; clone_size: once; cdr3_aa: CASSPGLVQTGELFF; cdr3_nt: TGTGCCAGCAGCCCGGGACTAGTGCAGACCGGGGAGCTGTTTTTT
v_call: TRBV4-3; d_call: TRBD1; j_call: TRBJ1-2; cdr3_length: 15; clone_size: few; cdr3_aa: CASSQVERTGYGYTF; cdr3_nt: TGCGCCAGCAGCCAAGTCGAGCGGACAGGCTATGGCTACACCTTC
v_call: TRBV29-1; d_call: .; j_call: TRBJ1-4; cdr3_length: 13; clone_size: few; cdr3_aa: CSAWTASGEKLFF; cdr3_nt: TGCAGCGCCTGGACAGCTAGCGGTGAAAAACTGTTTTTT
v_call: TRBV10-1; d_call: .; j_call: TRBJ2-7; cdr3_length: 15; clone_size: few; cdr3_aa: CASSETGTNPGEQYF; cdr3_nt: TGCGCCAGCAGTGAGACAGGGACCAATCCAGGAGAGCAGTACTTC
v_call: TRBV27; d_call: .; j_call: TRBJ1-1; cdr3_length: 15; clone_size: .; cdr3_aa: CASRYTHGMNTEAFF; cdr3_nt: TGTGCCAGCAGATATACCCACGGTATGAACACTGAAGCTTTCTTT
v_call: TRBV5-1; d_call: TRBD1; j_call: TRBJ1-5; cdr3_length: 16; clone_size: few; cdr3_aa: CASSPGTAYSNQPQHF; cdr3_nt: TGCGCCAGCAGCCCCGGGACAGCCTATAGCAATCAGCCCCAGCATTTT
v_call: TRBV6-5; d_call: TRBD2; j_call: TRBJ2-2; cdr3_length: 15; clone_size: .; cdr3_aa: CASSPSGGYTGELFF; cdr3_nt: TGTGCCAGCAGCCCAAGCGGGGGGTACACCGGGGAGCTGTTTTTT
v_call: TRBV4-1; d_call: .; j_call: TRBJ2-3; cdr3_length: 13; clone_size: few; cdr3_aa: CASSQEWGDTQYF; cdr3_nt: TGCGCCAGCAGCCAAGAGTGGGGAGATACGCAGTATTTT
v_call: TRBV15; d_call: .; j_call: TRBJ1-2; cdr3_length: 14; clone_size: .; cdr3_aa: CATSRDEQRYGYTF; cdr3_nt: TGTGCCACCAGCAGAGATGAACAGCGGTATGGCTACACCTTC
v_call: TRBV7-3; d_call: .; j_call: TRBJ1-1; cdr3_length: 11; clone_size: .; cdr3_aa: CASSLRPEAFF; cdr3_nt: TGTGCCAGCAGCTTACGTCCTGAAGCTTTCTTT
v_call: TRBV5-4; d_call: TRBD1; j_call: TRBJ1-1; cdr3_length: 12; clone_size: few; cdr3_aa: CASSLDRVKAFF; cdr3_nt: TGTGCCAGCAGTCTGGACAGGGTGAAAGCTTTCTTT
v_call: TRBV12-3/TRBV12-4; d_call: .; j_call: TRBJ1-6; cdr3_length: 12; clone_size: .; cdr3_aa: CASSSLDSPLHF; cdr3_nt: TGTGCCAGCAGTTCTTTGGATTCACCCCTCCACTTT
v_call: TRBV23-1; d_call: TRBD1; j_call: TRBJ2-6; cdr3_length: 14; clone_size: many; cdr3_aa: CASSQAPQRTGATF; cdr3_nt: TGCGCCAGCAGTCAAGCGCCACAGAGGACAGGGGCGACTTTC
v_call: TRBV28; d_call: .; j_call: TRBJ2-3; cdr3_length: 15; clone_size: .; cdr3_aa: CASPPRRVGTDTQYF; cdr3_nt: TGTGCCAGCCCCCCGAGGAGGGTGGGGACAGATACGCAGTATTTT
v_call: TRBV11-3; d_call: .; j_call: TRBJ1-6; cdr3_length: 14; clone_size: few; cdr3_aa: CASSLKSGINPLHF; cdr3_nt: TGTGCCAGCAGCTTGAAGTCGGGAATTAACCCCCTCCACTTT
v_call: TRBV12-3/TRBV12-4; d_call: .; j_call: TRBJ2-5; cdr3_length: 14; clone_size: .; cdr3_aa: CASSFPGGPETQYF; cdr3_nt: TGTGCCAGCAGTTTCCCAGGGGGGCCGGAGACCCAGTACTTC
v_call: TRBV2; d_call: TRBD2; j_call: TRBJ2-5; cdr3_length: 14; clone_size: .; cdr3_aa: CASNPLAVKETQYF; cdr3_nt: TGTGCCAGCAACCCGCTAGCGGTAAAAGAGACCCAGTACTTC
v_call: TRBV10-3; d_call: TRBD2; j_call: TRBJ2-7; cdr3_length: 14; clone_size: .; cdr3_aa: CAISEAGGKYEQYF; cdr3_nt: TGTGCCATCAGTGAGGCGGGGGGGAAATACGAGCAGTACTTC
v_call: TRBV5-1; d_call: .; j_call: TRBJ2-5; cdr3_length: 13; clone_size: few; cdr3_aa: CASSFRGSETQYF; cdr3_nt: TGCGCCAGCAGCTTTAGGGGGTCGGAGACCCAGTACTTC
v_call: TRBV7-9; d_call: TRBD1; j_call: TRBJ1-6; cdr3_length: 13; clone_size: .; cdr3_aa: CASSRYGQGTLHF; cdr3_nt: TGTGCCAGCAGCCGGTATGGACAGGGAACCCTCCACTTT
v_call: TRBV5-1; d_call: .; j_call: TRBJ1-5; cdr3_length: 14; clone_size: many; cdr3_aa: CASSLGPVSRAWHF; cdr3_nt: TGCGCCAGCAGCTTGGGTCCCGTGAGTCGTGCGTGGCATTTT
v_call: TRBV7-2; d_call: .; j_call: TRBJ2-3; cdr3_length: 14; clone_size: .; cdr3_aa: CASSLAGRRDTQYF; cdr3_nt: TGTGCCAGCAGCTTAGCGGGGCGGAGGGATACGCAGTATTTT
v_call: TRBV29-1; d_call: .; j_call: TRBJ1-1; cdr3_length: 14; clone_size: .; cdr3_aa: CSVSKGRRSTEAFF; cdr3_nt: TGCAGCGTTAGTAAGGGGCGAAGGAGCACTGAAGCTTTCTTT
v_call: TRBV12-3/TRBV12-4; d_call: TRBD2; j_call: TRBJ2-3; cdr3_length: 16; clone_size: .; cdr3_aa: CASSFLAGGQTDTQYF; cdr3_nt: TGTGCCAGCAGTTTTCTAGCGGGGGGGCAAACAGATACGCAGTATTTT
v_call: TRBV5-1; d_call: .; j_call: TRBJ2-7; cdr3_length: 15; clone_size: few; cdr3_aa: CASSFGAPGLYEQYF; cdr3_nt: TGCGCCAGCAGCTTCGGGGCCCCGGGTCTCTACGAGCAGTACTTC
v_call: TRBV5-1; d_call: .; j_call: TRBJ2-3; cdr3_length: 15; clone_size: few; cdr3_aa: CASSSGHQSTDTQYF; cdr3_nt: TGCGCCAGCAGCTCGGGACACCAAAGCACAGATACGCAGTATTTT
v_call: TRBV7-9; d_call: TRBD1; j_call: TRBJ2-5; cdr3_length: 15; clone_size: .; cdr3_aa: CASSHKGQLQETQYF; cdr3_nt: TGTGCCAGCAGCCATAAGGGACAGTTGCAAGAGACCCAGTACTTC
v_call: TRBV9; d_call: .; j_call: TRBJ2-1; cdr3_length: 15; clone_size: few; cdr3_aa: CASSNHPGLSNEQFF; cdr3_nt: TGTGCCAGCAGCAACCACCCTGGACTATCCAATGAGCAGTTCTTC
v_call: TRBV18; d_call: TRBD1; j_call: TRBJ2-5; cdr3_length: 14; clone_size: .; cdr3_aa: CASSPTDRAETQYF; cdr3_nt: TGTGCCAGCTCACCAACGGACAGGGCTGAGACCCAGTACTTC
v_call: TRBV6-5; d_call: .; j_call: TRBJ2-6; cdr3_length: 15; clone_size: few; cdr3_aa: CASSYFRGRANVLTF; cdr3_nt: TGTGCCAGCAGTTACTTCCGGGGCAGGGCCAACGTCCTGACTTTC
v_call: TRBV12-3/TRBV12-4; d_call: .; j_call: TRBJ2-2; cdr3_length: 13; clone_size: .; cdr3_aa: CASSAWNTGELFF; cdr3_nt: TGTGCCAGCAGTGCTTGGAACACCGGGGAGCTGTTTTTT
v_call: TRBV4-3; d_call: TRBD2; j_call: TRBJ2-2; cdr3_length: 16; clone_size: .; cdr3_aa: CASSQDAGVGIGELFF; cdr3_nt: TGCGCCAGCAGCCAAGATGCGGGGGTGGGGATCGGGGAGCTGTTTTTT
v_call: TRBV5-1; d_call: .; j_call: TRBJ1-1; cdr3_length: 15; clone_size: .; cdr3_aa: CASSLAPDTNTEAFF; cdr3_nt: TGCGCCAGCAGCTTGGCCCCGGACACGAACACTGAAGCTTTCTTT
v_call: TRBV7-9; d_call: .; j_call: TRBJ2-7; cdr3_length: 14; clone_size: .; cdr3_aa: CASSLDLAPYEQYF; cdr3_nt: TGTGCCAGCAGCTTAGATCTGGCCCCCTACGAGCAGTACTTC
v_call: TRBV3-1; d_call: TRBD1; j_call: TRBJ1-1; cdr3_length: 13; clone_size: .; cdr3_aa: CASSPGTGQKAFF; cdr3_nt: TGTGCCAGCAGCCCCGGGACAGGCCAAAAAGCTTTCTTT
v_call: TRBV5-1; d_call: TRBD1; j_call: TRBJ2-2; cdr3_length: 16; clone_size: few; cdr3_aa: CASSLAATGDTGELFF; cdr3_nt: TGCGCCAGCAGCTTGGCCGCGACAGGGGACACCGGGGAGCTGTTTTTT
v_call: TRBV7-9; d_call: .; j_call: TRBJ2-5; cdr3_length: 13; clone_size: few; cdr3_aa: CASTLRGGETQYF; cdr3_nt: TGTGCCAGCACGCTTCGTGGGGGGGAGACCCAGTACTTC
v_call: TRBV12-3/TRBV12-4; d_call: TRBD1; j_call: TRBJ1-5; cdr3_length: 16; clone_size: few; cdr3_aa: CASTPSRTGGNQPQHF; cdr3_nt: TGTGCCAGCACACCCTCACGAACAGGGGGGAATCAGCCCCAGCATTTT
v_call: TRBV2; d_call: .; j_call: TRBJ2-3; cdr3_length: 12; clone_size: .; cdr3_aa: CASSALQDTQYF; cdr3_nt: TGTGCCAGCAGTGCTCTCCAGGATACGCAGTATTTT
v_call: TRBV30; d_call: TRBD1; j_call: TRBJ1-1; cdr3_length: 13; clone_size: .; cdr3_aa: CACVRTGNTEAFF; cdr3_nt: TGTGCCTGTGTGAGGACAGGGAACACTGAAGCTTTCTTT
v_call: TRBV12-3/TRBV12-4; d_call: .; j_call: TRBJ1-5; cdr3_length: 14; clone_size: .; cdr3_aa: CASSFSGFGQPQHF; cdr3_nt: TGTGCCAGCAGTTTTTCAGGGTTCGGTCAGCCCCAGCATTTT
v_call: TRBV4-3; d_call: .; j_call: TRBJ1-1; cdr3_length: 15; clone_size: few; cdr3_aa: CASSQNRAGRTEAFF; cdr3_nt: TGCGCCAGCAGCCAAAACAGGGCAGGGAGGACTGAAGCTTTCTTT